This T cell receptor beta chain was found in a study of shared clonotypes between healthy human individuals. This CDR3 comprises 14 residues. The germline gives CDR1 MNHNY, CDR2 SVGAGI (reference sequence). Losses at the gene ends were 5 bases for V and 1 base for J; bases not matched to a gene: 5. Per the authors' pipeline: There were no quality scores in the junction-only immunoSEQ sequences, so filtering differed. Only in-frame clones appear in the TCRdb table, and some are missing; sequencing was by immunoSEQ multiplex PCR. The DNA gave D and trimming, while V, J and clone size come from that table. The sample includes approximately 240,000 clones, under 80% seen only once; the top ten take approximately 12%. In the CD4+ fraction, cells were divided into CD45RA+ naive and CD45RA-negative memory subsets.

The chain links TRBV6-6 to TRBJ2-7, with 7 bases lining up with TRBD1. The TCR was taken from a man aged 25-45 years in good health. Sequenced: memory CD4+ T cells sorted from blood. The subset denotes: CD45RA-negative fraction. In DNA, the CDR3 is TGTGCCAGCAGTCTGGACAGGTGGTCCTACGAGCAGTACTTC. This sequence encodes CASSLDRWSYEQYF.